Listed below are T cell receptor beta chains from one sample, sequenced in a study of neurological immune-mediated disorders. From the 5' RACE reads, TCRdb called clonotypes with MiXCR, one entry per CDR3 protein. The sample carries 80,000 to 100,000 distinct CDR3 sequences, roughly 3.5% recorded once. The sample was PBMCs. The receptor source for this set is a woman between 45 and 60 years old with multiple sclerosis. Both conserved end residues are part of each CDR3. A D gene is named only where the DNA matches it firmly. For some rows the clone size is stated as once, few or many, or as a class when expanded; others skip it.

V gene: TRBV5-1; clone size: many; J gene: TRBJ2-5; D gene: NA; CDR3 protein: CASSLRVGETQYF; CDR3 DNA: TGCGCCAGCAGCTTGAGGGTGGGTGAGACCCAGTACTTC
V gene: TRBV20-1; clone size: many; J gene: TRBJ2-7; D gene: NA; CDR3 protein: CSARDGRGDSYEQYF; CDR3 DNA: TGCAGTGCTAGGGATGGGAGGGGGGATTCCTACGAGCAGTACTTC
V gene: TRBV7-6; clone size: many; J gene: TRBJ2-7; D gene: NA; CDR3 protein: CASSPSSGPSYEQYF; CDR3 DNA: TGTGCCAGCAGCCCCAGTTCGGGGCCTTCCTACGAGCAGTACTTC
V gene: TRBV15; clone size: many; J gene: TRBJ2-7; D gene: NA; CDR3 protein: CATSRDRGSYEQYF; CDR3 DNA: TGTGCCACCAGCAGAGATAGGGGGTCCTACGAGCAGTACTTC
V gene: TRBV20-1; clone size: many; J gene: TRBJ1-3; D gene: TRBD1; CDR3 protein: CSASPGGPSGNTIYF; CDR3 DNA: TGCAGTGCTAGCCCAGGGGGACCCTCTGGAAACACCATATATTTT
V gene: TRBV20-1; clone size: many; J gene: TRBJ2-2; D gene: NA; CDR3 protein: CSARDRAQMTGELFF; CDR3 DNA: TGCAGTGCTAGAGATCGGGCCCAAATGACCGGGGAGCTGTTTTTT
V gene: TRBV7-8; clone size: many; J gene: TRBJ2-5; D gene: NA; CDR3 protein: CASSLERRARETQYF; CDR3 DNA: TGTGCCAGCAGCTTAGAGCGCAGGGCAAGGGAGACCCAGTACTTC
V gene: TRBV20-1; clone size: many; J gene: TRBJ2-1; D gene: NA; CDR3 protein: CSARVGGGADNEQFF; CDR3 DNA: TGCAGTGCTAGAGTTGGTGGGGGGGCGGACAATGAGCAGTTCTTC
V gene: TRBV6-2/TRBV6-3; clone size: few; J gene: TRBJ1-2; D gene: NA; CDR3 protein: CASSYVRQAYGYTF; CDR3 DNA: TGTGCCAGCAGTTACGTCCGGCAGGCCTATGGCTACACCTTC
V gene: TRBV5-1; clone size: many; J gene: TRBJ1-3; D gene: NA; CDR3 protein: CASSRESGNTIYF; CDR3 DNA: TGCGCCAGCAGCCGGGAGAGTGGAAACACCATATATTTT
V gene: TRBV20-1; clone size: many; J gene: TRBJ2-7; D gene: TRBD2; CDR3 protein: CSASSGGSSYEQYF; CDR3 DNA: TGCAGTGCCAGTAGCGGGGGGAGCTCCTACGAGCAGTACTTC
V gene: TRBV20-1; clone size: many; J gene: TRBJ2-7; D gene: NA; CDR3 protein: CSAGHTGHRSGEQYF; CDR3 DNA: TGCAGTGCAGGGCATACAGGGCACAGGTCGGGCGAGCAGTACTTC
V gene: TRBV20-1; clone size: many; J gene: TRBJ2-5; D gene: TRBD2; CDR3 protein: CSARDPAGGPETQYF; CDR3 DNA: TGCAGTGCTAGAGATCCAGCGGGGGGACCCGAGACCCAGTACTTC
V gene: TRBV5-4; clone size: NA; J gene: TRBJ1-5; D gene: NA; CDR3 protein: CASSLGGRNKTQNF; CDR3 DNA: TGTGCCAGCAGCTTGGGGGGTCGCAATAAGACCCAGAATTTT
V gene: TRBV20-1; clone size: many; J gene: TRBJ2-3; D gene: NA; CDR3 protein: CSARRPPTDTQYF; CDR3 DNA: TGCAGTGCTCGTAGACCACCCACAGATACGCAGTATTTT
V gene: TRBV10-3; clone size: many; J gene: TRBJ2-5; D gene: NA; CDR3 protein: CAIQADKETQYF; CDR3 DNA: TGTGCCATCCAGGCGGACAAAGAGACCCAGTACTTC
V gene: TRBV6-6; clone size: many; J gene: TRBJ1-2; D gene: TRBD1; CDR3 protein: CASSYPYGQVDHRYGYTF; CDR3 DNA: TGTGCCAGCAGTTACCCATATGGACAGGTGGACCATCGCTATGGCTACACCTTC
V gene: TRBV5-5; clone size: many; J gene: TRBJ1-5; D gene: NA; CDR3 protein: CASSPWGGGGNQPQHF; CDR3 DNA: TGTGCCAGCAGCCCGTGGGGGGGAGGGGGCAATCAGCCCCAGCATTTT
V gene: TRBV7-9; clone size: many; J gene: TRBJ2-3; D gene: NA; CDR3 protein: CASSSRTGTDTQYF; CDR3 DNA: TGTGCCAGCAGCTCCCGGACTGGCACAGATACGCAGTATTTT
V gene: TRBV6-2/TRBV6-3; clone size: few; J gene: TRBJ2-2; D gene: TRBD1; CDR3 protein: CASSWTGSGELFF; CDR3 DNA: TGTGCCAGCAGTTGGACAGGGAGCGGGGAGCTGTTTTTT
V gene: TRBV7-6; clone size: many; J gene: TRBJ2-7; D gene: TRBD1; CDR3 protein: CASSLMEGQGTYEQYF; CDR3 DNA: TGTGCCAGCAGCTTGATGGAGGGACAGGGTACCTACGAGCAGTACTTC
V gene: TRBV3-1; clone size: many; J gene: TRBJ2-7; D gene: NA; CDR3 protein: CASSQEGRNEQYF; CDR3 DNA: TGTGCCAGCAGCCAAGAAGGCCGAAACGAGCAGTACTTC
V gene: TRBV15; clone size: many; J gene: TRBJ1-2; D gene: TRBD1; CDR3 protein: CATSPRDRGFYGYTF; CDR3 DNA: TGTGCCACCAGCCCCCGGGACAGGGGCTTCTATGGCTACACCTTC
V gene: TRBV5-1; clone size: many; J gene: TRBJ1-1; D gene: NA; CDR3 protein: CASSPGQILMNTEAFF; CDR3 DNA: TGCGCCAGCAGCCCCGGACAGATACTTATGAACACTGAAGCTTTCTTT
V gene: TRBV5-5; clone size: many; J gene: TRBJ1-6; D gene: NA; CDR3 protein: CASSLKGSNSPLHF; CDR3 DNA: TGTGCCAGCAGCTTGAAGGGTTCCAATTCACCCCTCCACTTT
V gene: TRBV14; clone size: many; J gene: TRBJ1-1; D gene: NA; CDR3 protein: CASSQTGIRNTEAFF; CDR3 DNA: TGTGCCAGCAGCCAAACAGGGATCAGGAACACTGAAGCTTTCTTT
V gene: TRBV10-3; clone size: many; J gene: TRBJ1-2; D gene: NA; CDR3 protein: CAISESVAGAYGYTF; CDR3 DNA: TGTGCCATCAGTGAGTCAGTCGCAGGGGCCTATGGCTACACCTTC
V gene: TRBV7-9; clone size: few; J gene: TRBJ1-5; D gene: TRBD1; CDR3 protein: CASSPQGYSNQPQHF; CDR3 DNA: TGTGCCAGCAGCCCACAGGGGTATAGCAATCAGCCCCAGCATTTT
V gene: TRBV5-1; clone size: many; J gene: TRBJ1-1; D gene: TRBD1; CDR3 protein: CASSLGTGGIDTEAFF; CDR3 DNA: TGCGCCAGCAGCTTGGGGACAGGGGGCATAGACACTGAAGCTTTCTTT
V gene: TRBV14; clone size: many; J gene: TRBJ1-1; D gene: TRBD1; CDR3 protein: CASSLRTGFDTEAFF; CDR3 DNA: TGTGCCAGCAGCCTAAGGACAGGGTTCGACACTGAAGCTTTCTTT
V gene: TRBV5-1; clone size: many; J gene: TRBJ2-7; D gene: NA; CDR3 protein: CASSASGQSSYEQYF; CDR3 DNA: TGCGCCAGCAGCGCCTCGGGGCAAAGCTCCTACGAGCAGTACTTC
V gene: TRBV7-2; clone size: many; J gene: TRBJ2-7; D gene: NA; CDR3 protein: CASSFPGDYYEQYF; CDR3 DNA: TGTGCCAGCAGCTTCCCCGGGGATTACTACGAGCAGTACTTC
V gene: TRBV5-1; clone size: many; J gene: TRBJ1-2; D gene: NA; CDR3 protein: CASSSGGTKYHYGYTF; CDR3 DNA: TGCGCCAGCAGCAGCGGCGGGACAAAGTACCACTATGGCTACACCTTC
V gene: TRBV6-2/TRBV6-3; clone size: many; J gene: TRBJ2-2; D gene: NA; CDR3 protein: CAVAPNTGELFF; CDR3 DNA: TGTGCCGTCGCTCCAAACACCGGGGAGCTGTTTTTT
V gene: TRBV20-1; clone size: many; J gene: TRBJ2-7; D gene: TRBD2; CDR3 protein: CSAFRGGQFSYEQYF; CDR3 DNA: TGCAGTGCTTTCCGCGGGGGGCAATTCTCCTACGAGCAGTACTTC
V gene: TRBV7-2; clone size: many; J gene: TRBJ2-4; D gene: NA; CDR3 protein: CASSLDSRKNIQYF; CDR3 DNA: TGTGCCAGCAGCTTAGATTCCCGAAAAAACATTCAGTACTTC
V gene: TRBV2; clone size: many; J gene: TRBJ2-3; D gene: NA; CDR3 protein: CASSELRSSTDTQYF; CDR3 DNA: TGTGCCAGCAGTGAGCTCAGATCTAGCACAGATACGCAGTATTTT
V gene: TRBV20-1; clone size: many; J gene: TRBJ1-4; D gene: NA; CDR3 protein: CSAHAGVEKLFF; CDR3 DNA: TGCAGTGCGCACGCAGGGGTTGAAAAACTGTTTTTT
V gene: TRBV27; clone size: few; J gene: TRBJ2-2; D gene: NA; CDR3 protein: CASSLSGALTGELFF; CDR3 DNA: TGTGCCAGCAGTTTATCAGGGGCGCTTACCGGGGAGCTGTTTTTT
V gene: TRBV4-3; clone size: many; J gene: TRBJ2-1; D gene: NA; CDR3 protein: CASSQDKGGTYNEQFF; CDR3 DNA: TGCGCCAGCAGCCAAGATAAAGGCGGGACCTACAATGAGCAGTTCTTC
V gene: TRBV24-1; clone size: many; J gene: TRBJ1-5; D gene: NA; CDR3 protein: CATSDLQGTGPQHF; CDR3 DNA: TGTGCCACCAGTGATTTACAGGGCACGGGGCCCCAGCATTTT